Listed below are T cell receptor beta chains from one sample, sequenced in a study of cytomegalovirus exposure and HLA in healthy donors. Libraries were prepared by immunoSEQ multiplex PCR; TCRdb keeps only in-frame clonotypes and omits some of them. The sample yields approximately 69,000 clones, around 70% seen once. Material: PBMCs. The receptors stem from a man aged 40-49 years in good health and CMV-seropositive. The CDR3 runs from the conserved cysteine through the conserved F or W. A D gene is named only where the DNA matches it firmly. Clone sizes are given selectively: once, few, many, or a class where the clone is expanded.

J gene	clone size	D gene	V gene	CDR3 protein	CDR3 DNA
TRBJ2-5	NA	NA	TRBV7-9	CASSLTEAQYF	TGTGCCAGCAGCTTAACGGAGGCCCAGTACTTC
TRBJ2-7	NA	NA	TRBV7-9	CATSGRTDSYEQYF	TGTGCCACCTCGGGGAGGACGGACTCCTACGAGCAGTACTTC
TRBJ2-7	NA	TRBD1	TRBV4-1	CASSQLQGALFEQYF	TGCGCCAGCAGCCAGCTACAGGGGGCCCTTTTCGAGCAGTACTTC
TRBJ2-7	NA	NA	TRBV6-6	CASSSPRTPYEQYF	TGTGCCAGCAGTTCCCCACGTACACCCTACGAGCAGTACTTC
TRBJ2-5	NA	TRBD1	TRBV7-9	CASSLGAGGSETQYF	TGTGCCAGCAGCTTAGGCGCAGGGGGCTCGGAGACCCAGTACTTC
TRBJ1-2	few	NA	TRBV28	CASRSGRNKAHYGYTF	TGTGCCAGCAGAAGCGGCCGAAACAAGGCCCACTATGGCTACACCTTC
TRBJ2-1	NA	NA	TRBV7-9	CASSSERTAYNEQFF	TGTGCCAGCAGCTCGGAACGGACAGCTTACAATGAGCAGTTCTTC
TRBJ2-7	NA	TRBD1	TRBV6-1	CASSEVQGDEQYF	TGTGCCAGCAGTGAAGTACAGGGGGACGAGCAGTACTTC
TRBJ2-1	NA	TRBD1	TRBV5-1	CASRWTGEDNEQFF	TGCGCCAGCCGATGGACAGGGGAGGACAATGAGCAGTTCTTC
TRBJ1-1	few	TRBD1	TRBV7-9	CASSFGQGNTEAFF	TGTGCCAGCAGCTTTGGACAGGGGAACACTGAAGCTTTCTTT
TRBJ2-5	few	NA	TRBV19	CASSGLAVNQETQYF	TGTGCCAGTAGTGGACTGGCGGTCAACCAAGAGACCCAGTACTTC